The 17 T cell receptor beta chains listed next were all sequenced from one sample in a study of blood T cell repertoires in COVID-19 (dated by TCRdb to 2020 to 2021). Receptor libraries were prepared by the immunoSEQ multiplex PCR assay. In TCRdb, the immuneACCESS table is reduced to in-frame sequences with V and J assigned. These tables do not hold every clone; where another copy was compared, an unresolved V gene accounts for under half, and the others remain unexplained. Within this sample are some 14,000 clones, with around 73% of them counted one time only. The ten largest make up 9.7% of the sample. Sequencing used peripheral blood. Receptor source: a man between 65 and 85 years old with acute or convalescent COVID-19.

The V call is TRBV6-5, the J call TRBJ1-2; TRBD1 matches 8 bases. CDR1 and CDR2 from the germline V gene are MNHEY and SVGAGI. The CDR3 loop spans 15 amino acids. Germline trimming cut 5 bases from V and 5 bases from J; bases unmatched to any gene: 10. CDR3 sequence reads: CASSLGTGPTYGYTF. The CDR3 region has the DNA TGTGCCAGCAGTCTAGGGACAGGTCCCACTTATGGCTACACCTTC.

This chain joins TRBV6-2 or TRBV6-3 and TRBJ1-4, with D maybe TRBD1 (5 bases). In germline, CDR1 is MNHEY, CDR2 SVGEGT. Trimming removed 6 bases at V and 0 bases at J, with 14 bases between. The CDR3 has 16 residues. CDR3 loop: CASSRQLPATNEKLFF. CDR3 nucleotides: TGTGCCAGCAGCAGACAGCTACCTGCAACTAATGAAAAACTGTTTTTT.

The V call is TRBV30, the J call TRBJ2-7, with 7 bases identical to TRBD1. CDR3 length: 13 amino acids. Germline CDR1 GTSNPN, CDR2 SVGIG (reference sequence). Unmatched junction bases numbered 10, after V lost 5 bases and J lost 6 bases. This CDR3 reads CAWDPKQGFEQYF. The CDR3 DNA reads as TGTGCCTGGGACCCTAAACAGGGGTTCGAGCAGTACTTC.

This sequence joins TRBV19 and TRBJ1-5, with D maybe TRBD1 (5 bases). Per germline, CDR1 LNHDA and CDR2 SQIVND (reference sequence). Trimming shortened V by 5 bases and J by 3 bases, and 8 bases separated the two germline ends. This CDR3 comprises 13 residues. The CDR3 DNA reads as TGTGCCAGTAGTGCAGGGATCAATCAGCCCCAGCATTTT. It codes for CASSAGINQPQHF.

V gene TRBV6-6 combines with J gene TRBJ2-1, with 16 bases matching TRBD2. The CDR3 consists of 20 residues. Germline lookup yields CDR1 MNHNY and CDR2 SVGAGI (reference sequence). The trim removed 6 bases at V and 7 bases at J, leaving 18 bases unmatched. In DNA form, the CDR3 reads TGTGCCAGCAGCACCCGGACCGGGACTAGCGGGAGGGCCCTCCGTAATGAGCAGTTCTTC. This sequence encodes CASSTRTGTSGRALRNEQFF.

The chain couples TRBV19 to TRBJ1-3, with 8 bases fitting TRBD1. The germline V gene encodes CDR1 LNHDA and CDR2 SQIVND (reference sequence). V lost 8 bases to trimming and J lost 7 bases; unmatched junction nucleotides: 10. The CDR3 is 14 amino acids. The CDR3 reads CASYRQGRGNTIYF. The CDR3 nucleotides read TGTGCCAGTTACAGACAGGGGAGAGGGAACACCATATATTTT.

The chain couples TRBV5-1 to TRBJ1-1; tentative D call: TRBD1 (6 bases). Looked up from germline, CDR1 is SGHRS and CDR2 is YFSETQ. CDR3 size: 15 residues. V was pared by 4 bases and J by 6 bases, with 19 bases between. The CDR3 region is CASSNDLQGGAEAFF. The DNA for the CDR3 is TGCGCCAGCAGCAACGATTTACAAGGGGGAGCTGAAGCTTTCTTT.

The chain joins TRBV6-2 or TRBV6-3 to TRBJ1-4; 8 nucleotides line up with TRBD1. J gave up 5 bases and V 5 bases, and 7 bases lay outside the gene matches. The germline gives CDR1 MNHEY, CDR2 SVGEGT. This CDR3 has 15 amino acids. CDR3 loop: CASSPTQGANEKLFF. The CDR3 nucleotides are TGTGCCAGCAGTCCCACGCAGGGGGCGAATGAAAAACTGTTTTTT.

V gene TRBV18 combines with J gene TRBJ2-1, with TRBD2 identical over 7 bases. The CDR3 consists of 14 residues. Germline CDR1 is KGHSH and CDR2 is LQKENI. The V and J ends lost 2 bases and 7 bases, in that order; junction bases with no gene match: 5. The CDR3 DNA follows: TGTGCCAGCTCACCAGGGGGGGGAACGAATGAGCAGTTCTTC. Translated: CASSPGGGTNEQFF.

This clone was seen a few times. The CDR3 region is CASSLGNTGELFF. The DNA for the CDR3 is TGTGCCAGTAGCCTCGGTAACACCGGGGAGCTGTTTTTT. The rearrangement joins TRBV19 to TRBJ2-2; D unresolved. Germline V gene data show CDR1 as LNHDA and CDR2 as SQIVND (reference sequence). V lost 6 bases to trimming and J lost 2 bases, with 7 bases between them. This CDR3 spans 13 amino acids.

The chain recombines TRBV18 with TRBJ2-3; 13 bases are shared with TRBD2. J gave up 0 bases and V 3 bases, and 6 bases lay outside the gene matches. The germline CDR1 and CDR2 sequences are KGHSH and LQKENI. The CDR3 has 18 amino acids. CDR3 amino acids: CASSPRLAGGLSTDTQYF. The CDR3, as DNA: TGTGCCAGCTCACCTCGACTAGCGGGAGGCCTAAGCACAGATACGCAGTATTTT. The whole variable domain, filled in from reference TRBV18 and TRBJ2-3, reads NAGVMQNPRHLVRRRGQEARLRCSPMKGHSHVYWYRQLPEEGLKFMVYLQKENIIDESGMPKERFSAEFPKEGPSILRIQQVVRGDSAAYFCASSPRLAGGLSTDTQYFGPGTRLTVL.

This clone was detected only once. CDR3 nucleotides: TGTGCCTGGATCGGAGGGGGCGGATATGGCTACACCTTC. Translation: CAWIGGGGYGYTF. This chain uses TRBV30 with TRBJ1-2; TRBD1 matches 7 bases. CDR3 length: 13 residues. V shed 4 bases and J 5 bases; nucleotides not matched to a gene: 7. The germline V gene encodes CDR1 GTSNPN and CDR2 SVGIG (reference sequence).

The rearrangement uses TRBV7-3 and TRBJ2-1, with TRBD2 matching 8 bases. CDR1 and CDR2 (germline): SGHTA, FQGTGA. This CDR3 is built from 14 residues. The ends lost 5 bases at V and 10 bases at J; junction bases unmatched: 10. The CDR3 coding sequence is TGTGCCAGCAGCCCACCGGGACTAGGGAGGGAGCAGTTCTTC. Encoded protein: CASSPPGLGREQFF.

The rearrangement joins TRBV5-5 to TRBJ1-4; 7 nucleotides agree with TRBD1. V shed 3 bases and J 0 bases; nucleotides not matched to a gene: 5. The CDR3 is 16 residues long. The germline V gene has CDR1 SGHKS and CDR2 YYEKEE (reference sequence). Here the CDR3 DNA reads TGTGCCAGCAGCTCGACAGGGTACGCAACTAATGAAAAACTGTTTTTT. Translated: CASSSTGYATNEKLFF.

This chain joins TRBV15 and TRBJ1-6; D might be TRBD1 (5 bases). The CDR3 spans 14 residues. Deletions cut 7 bases from V and 10 bases from J, with 17 bases between. Germline V gene data show CDR1 as LNHNV and CDR2 as YYDKDF (reference sequence). The CDR3 is CATTPSGGGSPLHF. For the CDR3, the DNA is TGTGCCACCACTCCTTCTGGGGGGGGGTCACCCCTCCACTTT.

This clone is judged large. The chain combines TRBV7-8 with TRBJ1-2, with a tentative D call TRBD1 (5 bases). Trimming removed 5 bases from V and 5 bases from J, with 12 bases in between. The CDR3 consists of 13 residues. Germline V CDR1 and CDR2: SGHVS, FQNEAQ. CDR3 sequence: CASSPPGLYGYTF. As DNA, the CDR3 is TGTGCCAGCAGCCCTCCGGGACTGTATGGCTACACCTTC.

This clone was observed a few times. V gene TRBV7-9 combines with J gene TRBJ1-1, with a weak D call TRBD1 (6 bases). CDR1 and CDR2 (germline): SEHNR, FQNEAQ (reference sequence). V lost 1 base and J 4 bases, leaving 13 bases between the germline ends. This CDR3 is built from 15 residues. CDR3 amino acids: CASSLGAPGVTEAFF. The CDR3, as DNA: TGTGCCAGCAGCTTAGGGGCCCCAGGGGTCACTGAAGCTTTCTTT.